A single sample is the source of the 3 T cell receptor beta chains below, sequenced in a study of blood T cell repertoires in COVID-19. Using immunoSEQ multiplex PCR, the repertoire was profiled, and TCRdb retains in-frame clones only, with some absent. The table records fewer than 200,000 clones, 70% to 90% of them present only once. Sequenced material: peripheral blood. The receptors shown here come from a woman aged 50 to 60 with COVID-19, enrolled during active disease.

In DNA, the CDR3 is TGTGCCAGCAGTTCGGACAGGGAGGCCAAAAACATTCAGTACTTC. This translates into CASSSDREAKNIQYF. This chain joins TRBV5-4 and TRBJ2-4, with TRBD1 identical over 8 bases. The CDR3 covers 15 residues. Trimming removed 5 bases from V and 1 base from J; junction bases left unmatched: 5. Germline V gives CDR1 SGHNT, CDR2 YYREEE (reference sequence).

A note on this clone: At one of its ends the junction is not consistent with the germline gene, which may arise from a read error. Other nucleotide sequences from this sample produce the same CDR3. The J gene is TRBJ1-1, the V gene TRBV6-4, with TRBD1 matching over 7 bases. Germline V gene data show CDR1 as MRHNA and CDR2 as SNTAGT. The CDR3 spans 14 residues. This CDR3 is CASSDTDRATEAFF. The CDR3 nucleotides read TGTGCCAGCAGTGATACTGACAGGGCCACTGAAGCCTTCTTT.

This clone came up once. V is TRBV27 and J is TRBJ1-1, with D possibly matching TRBD1 (5 bases). The CDR3 is 13 residues long. The ends were cut back, 8 bases at V and 1 base at J, with 11 bases in the middle. Germline CDR1 MNHEY, CDR2 SMNVEV (reference sequence). DNA of the CDR3: TGTGCCAGCCCCATCGGGGGGAACACTGAAGCTTTCTTT. Translating gives CASPIGGNTEAFF.